Detailed here is one TCR beta chain. Its cognate antigen is unknown. These data originate in a study of cytomegalovirus exposure and HLA in healthy donors. PCR used 60 Vbeta primers and 13 Jbeta primers. Using immunoSEQ multiplex PCR, the repertoire was profiled, and TCRdb retains in-frame clones only, with some absent. The sample lists 60,000 to 65,000 clones, about 90% occurring once. CDR3 size: 16 residues. V was pared by 3 bases and J by 1 base, with 12 bases between. Germline CDR1 and CDR2: MNHEY and SVGAGI. General study findings and limits: Among TCR beta chains, those listed as cytomegalovirus-associated numbered around 160. Some public TCRs appeared in many individuals, while most sequences were rare. A missense variant in DCLRE1C was later tied to TCR beta V- and J-gene trimming. Immune exposure was documented only through CMV serostatus.

The source of this sequence is a man younger than 30 in good health and CMV-seronegative. Sequences were obtained from PBMCs. The rearrangement uses TRBV6-5 and TRBJ2-2, with a possible D match to TRBD1 (5 bases). CDR3 protein: CASSYSETENTGELFF. CDR3 sequence (DNA): TGTGCCAGCAGTTATTCCGAGACAGAGAACACCGGGGAGCTGTTTTTT.